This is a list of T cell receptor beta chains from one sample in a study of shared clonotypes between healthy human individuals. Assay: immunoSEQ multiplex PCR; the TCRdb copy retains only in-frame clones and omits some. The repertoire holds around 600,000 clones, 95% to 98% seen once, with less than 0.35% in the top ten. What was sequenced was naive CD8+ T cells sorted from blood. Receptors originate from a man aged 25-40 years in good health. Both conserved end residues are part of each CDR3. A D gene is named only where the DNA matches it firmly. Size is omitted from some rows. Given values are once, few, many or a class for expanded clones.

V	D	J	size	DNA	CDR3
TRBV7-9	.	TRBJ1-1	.	TGTGCCAGCAGCCCCCTCCCAGGCATGAACACTGAAGCTTTCTTT	CASSPLPGMNTEAFF
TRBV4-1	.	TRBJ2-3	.	TGCGCCAGCAGCCAAGTGGATACGCAGTATTTT	CASSQVDTQYF
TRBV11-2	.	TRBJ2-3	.	TGTGCCAGCAGCTTAGATGAAGATACGCAGTATTTT	CASSLDEDTQYF
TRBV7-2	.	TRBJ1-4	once	TGTGCCAGCAGCCCGGGACTGAGGAATGAAAAACTGTTTTTT	CASSPGLRNEKLFF
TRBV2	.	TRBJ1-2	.	TGTGGACTGGTTAGGGGCCATGGCTACACCTTC	CGLVRGHGYTF
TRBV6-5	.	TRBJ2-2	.	TGTGCCAGCAGTTACTTACAGACGAACACCGGGGAGCTGTTTTTT	CASSYLQTNTGELFF
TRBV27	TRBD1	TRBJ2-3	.	TGTGCCAGCAGACCGGGACAGGTTGAAGATACGCAGTATTTT	CASRPGQVEDTQYF
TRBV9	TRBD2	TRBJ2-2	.	TGTGCCAGCAGCGTGGGCGGGGCGGGAGCCTTCACCGGGGAGCTGTTTTTT	CASSVGGAGAFTGELFF
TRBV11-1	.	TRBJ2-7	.	TGTGCCAGCAGCTTAGTTGGGGACGGGGTCTACGAGCAGTACTTC	CASSLVGDGVYEQYF
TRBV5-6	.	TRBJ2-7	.	TGTGCCAGCAGCTTGCGAAATTTGCTCTACGAGCAGTACTTC	CASSLRNLLYEQYF
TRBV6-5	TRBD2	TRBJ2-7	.	TGTGCCAGCAGTTACTACAGCGGGAGCGACGAGCAGTACTTC	CASSYYSGSDEQYF
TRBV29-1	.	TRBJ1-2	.	TGCAGCGTAGAAGAACCCGGGACCCTATATGGCTACACCTTC	CSVEEPGTLYGYTF
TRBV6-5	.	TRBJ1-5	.	TGTGCCAGCAGTTATCGGGTCGGGAGCAATCAGCCCCAGCATTTT	CASSYRVGSNQPQHF
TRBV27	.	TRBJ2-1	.	TGTGCCAGCAGTTTCTCTCTTAGCGGAAATGAGCAGTTCTTC	CASSFSLSGNEQFF
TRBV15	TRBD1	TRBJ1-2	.	TGTGCCACCAGCAGTCCCCTATTCTCCAGTGTGGACAGGACTGCGAACTATGGCTACACCTTC	CATSSPLFSSVDRTANYGYTF
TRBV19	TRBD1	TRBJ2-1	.	TGTGCCAGTAGTATTTCAAGGGGGCAATACAATGAGCAGTTCTTC	CASSISRGQYNEQFF
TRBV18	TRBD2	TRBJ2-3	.	TGTGCCAGCTCACCACCGCGGGGGATCACAGATACGCAGTATTTT	CASSPPRGITDTQYF
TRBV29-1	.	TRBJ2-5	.	TGCAGCGTTGAGGCGGTAGCGGAGGAAGAGACCCAGTACTTC	CSVEAVAEEETQYF
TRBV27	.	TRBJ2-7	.	TGTGCCAGCAGTTTAAGGGGGGCCTACGAGCAGTACTTC	CASSLRGAYEQYF
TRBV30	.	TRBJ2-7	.	TGTGCCTGGAGGGAAACCTACGAGCAGTACTTC	CAWRETYEQYF
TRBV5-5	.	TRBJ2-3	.	TGTGCCAGCAGCTTGGGTACCCCAGATACGCAGTATTTT	CASSLGTPDTQYF
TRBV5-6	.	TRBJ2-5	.	TGTGCCGCCAGCAAAGGCAGCGGTATTGACCAGTACTTC	CAASKGSGIDQYF
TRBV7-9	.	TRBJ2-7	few	TGTGCCAGCAGCCAACCTTACCCGTTCGAGCAGTACTTC	CASSQPYPFEQYF
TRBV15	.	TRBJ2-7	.	TGTGCCACCAGCAGAGATCAAACCTACGAGCAGTACTTC	CATSRDQTYEQYF
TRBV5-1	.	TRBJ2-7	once	TGCGCCAGCACCGGGACACACGGCGAGCAGTACTTC	CASTGTHGEQYF
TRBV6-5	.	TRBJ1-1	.	TGTGCCAGCAGTTACCACGAGACGAACACTGAAGCTTTCTTT	CASSYHETNTEAFF
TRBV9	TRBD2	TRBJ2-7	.	TGTGCCAGCAGCGTAGGAATCCGGGTAGCGGGAGACGAGCAGTACTTC	CASSVGIRVAGDEQYF
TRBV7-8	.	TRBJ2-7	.	TGTGCCAGCAGCTTAGCGGAGTACTACGAGCAGTACTTC	CASSLAEYYEQYF
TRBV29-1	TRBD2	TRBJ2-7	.	TGCAGCGTTGGTACTAGCGGAACCTACGAGCAGTACTTC	CSVGTSGTYEQYF
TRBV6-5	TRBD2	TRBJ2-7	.	TGTGCCAGCAGTTCACTAGCGGGAGATATCCGCGAGCAGTACTTC	CASSSLAGDIREQYF
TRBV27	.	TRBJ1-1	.	TGTGCCAGCAGTCTAGGGGTGATGGCTGAAGCTTTCTTT	CASSLGVMAEAFF
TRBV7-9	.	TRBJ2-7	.	TGTGCCAGCAGCTTTGATAGTACCACCTACGAGCAGTACTTC	CASSFDSTTYEQYF
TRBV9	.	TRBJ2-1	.	TGTGCCAGCAGCGTAGAGGCGCTAGCCGTAATCTACAATGAGCAGTTCTTC	CASSVEALAVIYNEQFF
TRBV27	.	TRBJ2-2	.	TGTGCCAGCAGACCGGGCAGCGGGCCGGGGACCGGGGAGCTGTTTTTT	CASRPGSGPGTGELFF
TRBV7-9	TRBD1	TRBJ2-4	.	TGTGCCAGCAGCCCCCGGGACAGGGAGTTCGATAACATTCAGTACTTC	CASSPRDREFDNIQYF
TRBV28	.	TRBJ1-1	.	TGTGCCAGCAAAATGGACAGCATGAACACTGAAGCTTTCTTT	CASKMDSMNTEAFF
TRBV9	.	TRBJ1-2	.	TGTGCCAGCAGCGTAGGCGGTAGCGGCTACACCTTC	CASSVGGSGYTF
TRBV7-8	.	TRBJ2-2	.	TGTGCCAGCACCCAGGGGGGCACCGGGGAGCTGTTTTTT	CASTQGGTGELFF
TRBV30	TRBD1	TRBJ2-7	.	TGTGCCTGGAGATCCGGGACAGTTCACTACGAGCAGTACTTC	CAWRSGTVHYEQYF
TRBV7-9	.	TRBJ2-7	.	TGTGCCAGCAGCTTTGGGGGCTTGAACCACGAGCAGTACTTC	CASSFGGLNHEQYF
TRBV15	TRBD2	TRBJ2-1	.	TGTGCCACCAGCAGGGGGACTAGCGGGAGGGTAAATGAGCAGTTCTTC	CATSRGTSGRVNEQFF
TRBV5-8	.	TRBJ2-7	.	TGTGCCAGCAACTGGGGACTCGAGCAGTACTTC	CASNWGLEQYF
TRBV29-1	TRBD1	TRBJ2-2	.	TGCAGCGTTGGGACAGGGGGAGGCGGGGAGCTGTTTTTT	CSVGTGGGGELFF